This T cell receptor beta chain comes out of a study of blood T cell repertoires in COVID-19 (dated by TCRdb to 2018 to 2021). Background for the entire study: Collaborator samples came from the United States, Italy and Spain and covered acute and convalescent phases of COVID-19. The repertoires were released in a freely available public database meant as a resource for research on the immune response to SARS-CoV-2. Sample metadata almost always included a de-identified subject ID, COVID-19 status, age in years and sex. Where HLA class I and class II types were available, the types were taken from metadata supplied by the sample provider, not from assay-based typing. Deeply sampled blood TCRbeta repertoires from subjects exposed to, actively infected with, or recovered from COVID-19 were included in the dataset. The samples were drawn from two sources: the first 160 participants of the ongoing ImmuneRACE study, and 950 to 1,500 subjects contributed by 6 global collaborators. The material from the prospective study consisted of cDNA or gDNA derived from T cells, B-cell-depleted T cells, or PBMCs. What the work shows at the level of the full study, not this receptor alone: Clinical and demographic metadata were provided uncurated, with the amount varying by source and participant.

TCRbeta CDR3 regions were amplified from genomic DNA using the immunoSEQ Assay, a bias-controlled multiplex PCR. In the authors' own workflow: Within the assay, amplification of reference gene primers was used to estimate how many nucleated cells each sample contained. To quantify the absolute abundance of each unique TCRbeta CDR3 rearrangement, sequence reads were collapsed and filtered. Productive Simpson clonality was computed per sample as the square root of Simpson's diversity index over productive rearrangements. TCRdb stores this immuneACCESS table with in-frame sequences only. Part of the clones is absent; in the studies checked, under half of the shortfall reflects unresolved V genes, and no reason is known for the rest. The V and J calls and clone size come from that table; D and trimming were worked out from the DNA. This sample lists 100,000 to 150,000 clones; 70% to 90% were detected once. The ten most abundant clones make up about 1.2% of the sample.

The collaborating institutions used their own protocols to collect whole blood in K2EDTA tubes. For TCRbeta analysis, collaborators shipped samples as frozen whole blood, isolated PBMCs, or DNA extracted from either of those sample types. A word on this clone: No cognate antigen has been identified for it. No much larger clone exists at a distance of one base, and base qualities are not known.

The germline V gene (reference sequence) yields LGHDT for CDR1 and YNNKEL for CDR2. The CDR3 covers 15 residues, taking in both the cysteine and the phenylalanine. Here the CDR3 DNA is all that survives: 45 bases in frame from base 1. Trimming removed 1 base from V and 10 bases from J, leaving 14 bases between the germline ends. The V gene is TRBV3-1 (or the pseudogene TRBV3-2) and the J gene is TRBJ1-6; a tentative D match to TRBD1 spans 6 bases. The receptor comes from a woman aged 80 or older with acute or convalescent COVID-19. Material: peripheral blood. CDR3 loop: CASSQGAGVNSPLHF. The sequenced DNA: TGTGCCAGCAGCCAAGGGGCAGGGGTAAACTCACCCCTCCACTTT.